These T cell receptor beta chains were read from a single sample in a study of blood T cell repertoires in COVID-19. Method: immunoSEQ multiplex PCR; TCRdb's copy keeps in-frame clones and lacks some. The sample consists of roughly 220,000 clones, around three quarters of them appearing once. Sequenced sample: peripheral blood. All receptors derive from a woman in her seventies with acute or convalescent COVID-19. CDR3s include the opening cysteine and the closing phenylalanine or tryptophan. The D gene is left open where the match is weak. Size is omitted from some rows. Given values are once, few, many or a class for expanded clones.

V	J	size	D	DNA	CDR3
TRBV29-1	TRBJ2-3	once	TRBD2	TGCAGCGTCAAACCAAGACTAGCGGGAGGGCCCTACAGCACAGATACGCAGTATTTT	CSVKPRLAGGPYSTDTQYF
TRBV3-1/TRBV3-2	TRBJ2-3	-	-	TGTGCCAGCAGCCAAGTCAGGGGGGCGGCTACGCAGTATTTT	CASSQVRGAATQYF
TRBV29-1	TRBJ1-1	-	TRBD1	TGCAGCGTCTCGACAGGGGTGAACACTGAAGCTTTCTTT	CSVSTGVNTEAFF
TRBV20-1	TRBJ2-3	-	-	TGCAGTGCTAGAGGGAGGTATTTT	CSARGRYF
TRBV18	TRBJ2-7	few	-	TGTGCCAGCTCACAGCAGGGTAGCGAGCAGTACTTC	CASSQQGSEQYF
TRBV18	TRBJ2-1	-	TRBD2	TGTGCCAGCTCATCATCATCTAGCGGCCTCATCAATGAGCAGTTCTTC	CASSSSSSGLINEQFF
TRBV10-3	TRBJ1-4	-	-	TGTGCCATCAGTGACCCCCGGGGGGGCAAGGATGAAAAACTGTTTTTT	CAISDPRGGKDEKLFF
TRBV6-5	TRBJ2-3	-	TRBD2	TGTGCCAGCAGTTACCGGCTAGCGGGCCTCACAGATACGCAGTATTTT	CASSYRLAGLTDTQYF
TRBV27	TRBJ2-2	once	TRBD2	TGTGCCAGCAGCCTACCCCGGCTAGCGGGGGACACCGGGGAGCTGTTTTTT	CASSLPRLAGDTGELFF
TRBV28	TRBJ1-2	-	-	TGTGCCAGCAGTTTACAGGGTCTGGGAGGCTACACCTTC	CASSLQGLGGYTF
TRBV5-1	TRBJ1-5	-	TRBD1	TGCGCCAGCAGCCAGGGACAGGGAGGACAGCCCCAGCATTTT	CASSQGQGGQPQHF
TRBV5-1	TRBJ2-5	-	-	TGCGCCAGCAGCTTGGCCGGGGAGACCCAGTACTTC	CASSLAGETQYF
TRBV29-1	TRBJ1-1	-	TRBD1	TGCAGCGTTGGGGGACAGGGACGCACTGAAGCTTTCTTT	CSVGGQGRTEAFF
TRBV24-1	TRBJ1-1	-	-	TGTGCCACCAGTGGTACCGGGACTGAAGCTTTCTTT	CATSGTGTEAFF
TRBV19	TRBJ2-1	-	TRBD1	TGTGCCAGTAGTATTATCACTCTGACAGGGGGCGCGAATGAGCAGTTCTTC	CASSIITLTGGANEQFF
TRBV28	TRBJ2-7	-	TRBD2	TGTGCCAGCAGTTTATTCGCGGGAGGGTCCTACGAGCAGTACTTC	CASSLFAGGSYEQYF
TRBV7-9	TRBJ2-2	-	TRBD2	TGTGCCAGCAGCCCGACGGGACTAGACGTCACCGGGGAGCTGTTTTTT	CASSPTGLDVTGELFF
TRBV7-7	TRBJ1-2	-	-	TGTGCTAGCAGCCCTATTGGGGGCTCTCCAGGGGATGGCTACACCTTC	CASSPIGGSPGDGYTF
TRBV28	TRBJ1-5	-	-	TGTGCCAGCACCCCCGGGAGCAATCAGCCCCAGCATTTT	CASTPGSNQPQHF
TRBV12-3/TRBV12-4	TRBJ2-5	-	-	TGTGCCAGCAGTCGAGGGAGTGTGGAGACCCAGTACTTC	CASSRGSVETQYF